This TCR beta chain was captured by sequencing in a study of blood T cell repertoires in COVID-19. Profiling relied on immunoSEQ multiplex PCR, and the TCRdb table lists in-frame clones only, not all of them. This sample has some 290,000 clones, with around 89% found just once. CDR1 and CDR2 from the germline V gene are SGHTA and FQGNSA. V was clipped by 5 bases and J by 6 bases, with 13 bases between them. This CDR3 spans 13 amino acids. The V and J genes are TRBV7-2 and TRBJ1-2; maybe TRBD1 (6 bases). Sequencing was done on a sample of peripheral blood. This receptor was taken from a middle-aged woman with COVID-19, enrolled during active disease. The CDR3: CASSRQAFDGYTF. The CDR3 nucleotides read TGTGCCAGCAGCCGACAGGCGTTCGATGGCTACACCTTC.